These T cell receptor beta chains were read from a single sample in a study of shared clonotypes between healthy human individuals. Data came from immunoSEQ multiplex PCR; TCRdb stores just in-frame clones and leaves some out. The table has about 1.1 million clones, around three quarters seen once. Sequencing input: memory CD4+ T cells from PBMCs. These receptors were obtained from a man between 18 and 35 years old in good health. Some clones in this sample may be carry-over from other donors' samples. The CDR3 runs from the conserved cysteine through the conserved F or W. The order of the fields is D gene, clone size, V gene, J gene, CDR3 protein, CDR3 DNA. A D gene is named only where the DNA matches it firmly. Clone sizes are given selectively: once, few, many, or a class where the clone is expanded.

.	once	TRBV6-6	TRBJ2-7	CASRGAAYEQYF	TGTGCCAGCAGGGGAGCGGCCTACGAGCAGTACTTC
.	.	TRBV2	TRBJ1-5	CASSKTGVYNQPQHF	TGTGCCAGCAGTAAAACGGGGGTTTACAATCAGCCCCAGCATTTT
.	.	TRBV20-1	TRBJ1-2	CSDGSGYTF	TGCAGTGACGGCTCCGGCTACACCTTC
.	.	TRBV6-5	TRBJ1-2	CASSSSWEGGSRGYTF	TGTGCCAGCAGTTCCTCTTGGGAGGGGGGTAGTAGAGGCTACACCTTC
.	.	TRBV28	TRBJ2-3	CASSPGGIQTDTQYF	TGTGCCAGCAGTCCAGGGGGGATCCAAACAGATACGCAGTATTTT
.	.	TRBV11-1	TRBJ1-1	CASSPQWGTEAFF	TGTGCCAGCAGCCCTCAGTGGGGGACTGAAGCTTTCTTT
.	once	TRBV18	TRBJ1-4	CASSPSLGPINEKLFF	TGTGCCAGCTCACCTTCTTTAGGGCCGATTAATGAAAAACTGTTTTTT
.	.	TRBV7-3	TRBJ2-1	CASSRGSQARNEQFF	TGTGCCAGCAGCCGAGGGTCTCAGGCGCGCAATGAGCAGTTCTTC
.	.	TRBV7-3	TRBJ1-2	CASSLLGSGYTF	TGTGCCAGCAGCCTCCTCGGTTCTGGCTACACCTTC
.	.	TRBV19	TRBJ2-5	CASSRDIQETQYF	TGTGCCAGTAGCCGGGACATCCAAGAGACCCAGTACTTC
TRBD1	once	TRBV6-1	TRBJ2-1	CASRTGTGSYNEQFF	TGTGCCAGCAGGACCGGGACAGGGAGCTACAATGAGCAGTTCTTC
.	once	TRBV7-9	TRBJ2-5	CASSLQSGAPQETQYF	TGTGCCAGCAGCCTGCAGTCAGGGGCCCCTCAAGAGACCCAGTACTTC
TRBD1	.	TRBV27	TRBJ1-5	CASGTAPQPQHF	TGTGCCAGCGGGACAGCTCCCCAGCCCCAGCATTTT
.	.	TRBV2	TRBJ2-5	CASSSLRSETQYF	TGTGCCAGCAGCTCTCTAAGGTCAGAGACCCAGTACTTC
.	.	TRBV5-1	TRBJ2-2	CASSLDGDLRTGELFF	TGCGCCAGCAGCTTGGACGGAGATCTTAGGACCGGGGAGCTGTTTTTT
TRBD1	.	TRBV28	TRBJ1-2	CASLTGGDGYGYTF	TGTGCCAGCCTTACAGGGGGCGACGGATATGGCTACACCTTC
.	.	TRBV5-1	TRBJ2-1	CASPAPGDGNEQFF	TGCGCCAGCCCTGCCCCGGGAGATGGAAATGAGCAGTTCTTC
.	.	TRBV10-3	TRBJ2-3	CAISHSGGFGTDTQYF	TGTGCCATCAGTCACTCTGGGGGATTTGGGACAGATACGCAGTATTTT
.	.	TRBV9	TRBJ2-7	CASSVATGPSYEQYF	TGTGCCAGCAGCGTAGCTACAGGGCCTTCCTACGAGCAGTACTTC
.	.	TRBV6-6	TRBJ1-3	CASSYIGGLGNTIYF	TGTGCCAGCAGTTATATTGGAGGGCTCGGAAACACCATATATTTT
.	.	TRBV6-5	TRBJ1-1	CASSYRGAGTEAFF	TGTGCCAGCAGTTACAGGGGCGCGGGCACTGAAGCTTTCTTT
TRBD1	.	TRBV28	TRBJ1-1	CASTRSDRRTEAFF	TGTGCCAGCACACGCTCGGACAGGAGAACTGAAGCTTTCTTT
TRBD1	.	TRBV18	TRBJ1-1	CASSPTPQGVDTEAFF	TGTGCCAGCTCACCAACGCCACAGGGGGTCGACACTGAAGCTTTCTTT
.	.	TRBV29-1	TRBJ2-7	CSVASRGQGPYEQYF	TGCAGCGTTGCGTCAAGAGGGCAGGGCCCCTACGAGCAGTACTTC
.	few	TRBV19	TRBJ2-7	CASSISGSGAYEQYF	TGTGCCAGTAGTATAAGTGGGAGCGGAGCGTACGAGCAGTACTTC
TRBD1	.	TRBV2	TRBJ2-7	CASRDRGLREQYF	TGTGCCAGCCGGGACAGGGGTTTGCGCGAGCAGTACTTC
TRBD2	.	TRBV29-1	TRBJ2-7	CSVGEGLGSEQYF	TGCAGCGTTGGGGAGGGTCTAGGTTCCGAGCAGTACTTC
.	.	TRBV9	TRBJ2-1	CASSEERNYNEQFF	TGTGCCAGCAGTGAAGAAAGAAACTACAATGAGCAGTTCTTC
.	.	TRBV19	TRBJ1-2	CASSENGIYGYTF	TGTGCCAGTAGTGAAAACGGGATCTATGGCTACACCTTC
.	.	TRBV2	TRBJ1-1	CASRQGRGAEAFF	TGTGCCAGCAGGCAAGGCAGGGGCGCTGAAGCTTTCTTT
.	.	TRBV7-2	TRBJ2-3	CASSLNGEPQYF	TGTGCCAGCAGCTTAAACGGGGAGCCGCAGTATTTT
.	.	TRBV9	TRBJ1-1	CASSGPAGDTEAFF	TGTGCCAGCAGCGGACCGGCAGGGGACACTGAAGCTTTCTTT
TRBD2	.	TRBV7-2	TRBJ2-7	CASTFGAGAYEQYF	TGTGCCAGCACCTTCGGGGCGGGGGCCTACGAGCAGTACTTC
.	.	TRBV28	TRBJ2-2	CASSLDLNTGELFF	TGTGCCAGCAGTTTAGACCTGAACACCGGGGAGCTGTTTTTT
.	.	TRBV5-1	TRBJ2-1	CASSPNDPSNEQFF	TGCGCCAGCAGTCCGAATGACCCTAGCAATGAGCAGTTCTTC
.	.	TRBV7-2	TRBJ2-7	CASSPGLGQTSHEQYF	TGTGCCAGCAGCCCCGGACTCGGTCAGACTTCCCACGAGCAGTACTTC
.	.	TRBV5-1	TRBJ2-5	CASSWRGEQETQYF	TGCGCCAGCAGCTGGAGGGGGGAACAAGAGACCCAGTACTTC